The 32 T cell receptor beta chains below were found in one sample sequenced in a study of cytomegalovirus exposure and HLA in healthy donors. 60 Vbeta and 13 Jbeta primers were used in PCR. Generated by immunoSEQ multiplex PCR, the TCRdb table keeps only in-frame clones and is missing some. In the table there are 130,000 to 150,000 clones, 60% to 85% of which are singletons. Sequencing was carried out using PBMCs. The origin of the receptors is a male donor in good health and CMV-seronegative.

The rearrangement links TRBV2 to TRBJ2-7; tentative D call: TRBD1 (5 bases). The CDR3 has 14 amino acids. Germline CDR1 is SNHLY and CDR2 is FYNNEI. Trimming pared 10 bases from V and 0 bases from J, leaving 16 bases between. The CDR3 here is CANYPRQRSYEQYF. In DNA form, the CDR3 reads TGTGCCAACTACCCGAGACAGCGCTCCTACGAGCAGTACTTC.

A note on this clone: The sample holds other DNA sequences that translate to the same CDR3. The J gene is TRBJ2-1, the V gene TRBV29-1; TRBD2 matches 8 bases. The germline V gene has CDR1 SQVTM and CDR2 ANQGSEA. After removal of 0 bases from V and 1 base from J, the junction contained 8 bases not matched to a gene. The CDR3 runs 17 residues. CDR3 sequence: CSVEDRISGGSYNEQFF. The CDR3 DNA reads TGCAGCGTTGAAGATCGAATAAGCGGGGGATCCTACAATGAGCAGTTCTTC.

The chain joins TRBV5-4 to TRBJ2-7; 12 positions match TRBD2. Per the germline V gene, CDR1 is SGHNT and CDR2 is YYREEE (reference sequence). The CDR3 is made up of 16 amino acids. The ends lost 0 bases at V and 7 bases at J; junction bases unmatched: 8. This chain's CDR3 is CASSLGPSGRAGEQYF. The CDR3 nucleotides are TGTGCCAGCAGCTTGGGACCTAGCGGGAGGGCCGGAGAGCAGTACTTC.

Here the CDR3 reads CASSGLGSLKNTEAFF. In DNA, the CDR3 is TGTGCCAGCAGTGGACTAGGGAGCTTAAAGAACACTGAAGCTTTCTTT. This chain joins TRBV25-1 and TRBJ1-1; D is uncertain. Trimming left V 4 bases short and J 1 base short, with 16 bases between. Germline V gives CDR1 MGHDK, CDR2 SYGVNS. CDR3 size: 16 residues. Full variable domain (outside the CDR3, taken from reference TRBV25-1 and TRBJ1-1): EADIYQTPRYLVIGTGKKITLECSQTMGHDKMYWYQQDPGMELHLIHYSYGVNSTEKGDLSSESTVSRIRTEHFPLTLESARPSHTSQYLCASSGLGSLKNTEAFFGQGTRLTVV.

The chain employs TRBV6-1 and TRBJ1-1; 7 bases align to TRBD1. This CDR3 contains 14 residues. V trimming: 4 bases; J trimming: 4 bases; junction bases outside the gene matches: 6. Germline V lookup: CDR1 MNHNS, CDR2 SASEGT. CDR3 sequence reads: CASSATGSGTEAFF. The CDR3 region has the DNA TGTGCCAGCAGTGCGACAGGGTCGGGCACTGAAGCTTTCTTT.

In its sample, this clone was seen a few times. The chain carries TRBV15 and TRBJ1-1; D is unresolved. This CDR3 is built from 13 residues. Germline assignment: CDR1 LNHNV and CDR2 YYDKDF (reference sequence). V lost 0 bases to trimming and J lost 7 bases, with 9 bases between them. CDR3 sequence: CATSRDPQDEAFF. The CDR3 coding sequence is TGTGCCACCAGCAGAGATCCCCAGGATGAAGCTTTCTTT.

CDR3 bases: TGCGCCAGCCAATCTAGCGGTGGGGACAATGAGCAGTTCTTC. This codes for CASQSSGGDNEQFF. The J gene is TRBJ2-1, the V gene TRBV5-1; 7 bases fit TRBD2. The CDR3 is 14 residues long. The germline CDR1 and CDR2 sequences are SGHRS and YFSETQ. The trim removed 7 bases at V and 5 bases at J, leaving 9 bases unmatched.

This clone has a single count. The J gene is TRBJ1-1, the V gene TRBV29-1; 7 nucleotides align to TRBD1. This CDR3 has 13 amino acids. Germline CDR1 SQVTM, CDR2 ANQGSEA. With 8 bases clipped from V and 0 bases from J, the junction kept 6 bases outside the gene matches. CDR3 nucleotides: TGCAGCACTCCGGGACAGATGAACACTGAAGCTTTCTTT. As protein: CSTPGQMNTEAFF. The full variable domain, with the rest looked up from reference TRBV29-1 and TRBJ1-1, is SAVISQKPSRDICQRGTSLTIQCQVDSQVTMMFWYRQQPGQSLTLIATANQGSEATYESGFVIDKFPISRPNLTFSTLTVSNMSPEDSSIYLCSTPGQMNTEAFFGQGTRLTVV.

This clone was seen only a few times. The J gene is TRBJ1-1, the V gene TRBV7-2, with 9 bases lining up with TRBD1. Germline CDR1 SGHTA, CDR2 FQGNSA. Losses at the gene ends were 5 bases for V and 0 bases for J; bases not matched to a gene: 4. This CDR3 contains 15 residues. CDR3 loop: CASSTRTGVNTEAFF. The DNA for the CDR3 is TGTGCCAGCAGCACTAGGACAGGGGTGAACACTGAAGCTTTCTTT.

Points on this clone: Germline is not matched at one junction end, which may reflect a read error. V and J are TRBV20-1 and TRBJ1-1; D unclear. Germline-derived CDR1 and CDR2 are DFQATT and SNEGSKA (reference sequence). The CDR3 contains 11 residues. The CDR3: CSSKKNAEAFF. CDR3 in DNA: TGCAGCAGTAAAAAGAACGCTGAAGCTTTCTTT.

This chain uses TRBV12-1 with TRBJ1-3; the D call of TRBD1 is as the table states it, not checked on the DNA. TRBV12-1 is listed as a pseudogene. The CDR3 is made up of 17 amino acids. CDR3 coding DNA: TGTGCCAGCAGCCACAATCCGGACAGGAGCTCTGGAAACACCATATATTTT. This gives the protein CASSHNPDRSSGNTIYF.

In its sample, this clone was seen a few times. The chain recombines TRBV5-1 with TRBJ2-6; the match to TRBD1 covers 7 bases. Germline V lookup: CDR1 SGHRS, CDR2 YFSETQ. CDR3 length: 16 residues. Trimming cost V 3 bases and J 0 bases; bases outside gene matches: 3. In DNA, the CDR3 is TGCGCCAGCAGCTCGGGACAGCTCTCTGGGGCCAACGTCCTGACTTTC. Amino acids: CASSSGQLSGANVLTF.

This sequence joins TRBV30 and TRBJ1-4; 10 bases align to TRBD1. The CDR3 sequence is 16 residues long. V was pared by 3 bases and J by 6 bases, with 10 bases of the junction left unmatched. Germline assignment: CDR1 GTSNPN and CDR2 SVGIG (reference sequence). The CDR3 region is CAWRLFDDRGHEKLFF. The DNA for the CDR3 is TGTGCCTGGAGGCTGTTTGACGACAGGGGGCATGAAAAACTGTTTTTT. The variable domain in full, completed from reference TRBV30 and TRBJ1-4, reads SQTIHQWPATLVQPVGSPLSLECTVEGTSNPNLYWYRQAAGRGLQLLFYSVGIGQISSEVPQNLSASRPQDRQFILSSKKLLLSDSGFYLCAWRLFDDRGHEKLFFGSGTQLSVL.

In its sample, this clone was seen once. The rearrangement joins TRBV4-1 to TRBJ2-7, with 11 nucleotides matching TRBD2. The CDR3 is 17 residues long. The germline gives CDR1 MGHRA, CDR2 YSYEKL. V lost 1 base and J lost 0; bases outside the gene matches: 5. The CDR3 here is CASSQATGLAASYEQYF. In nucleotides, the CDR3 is TGCGCCAGCAGCCAAGCAACGGGACTAGCGGCCTCCTACGAGCAGTACTTC.

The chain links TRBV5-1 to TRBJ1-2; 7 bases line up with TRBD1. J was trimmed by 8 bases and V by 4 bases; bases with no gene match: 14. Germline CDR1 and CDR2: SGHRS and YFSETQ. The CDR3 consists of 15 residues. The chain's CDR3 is CASSRETGTAVGYTF. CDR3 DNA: TGCGCCAGCAGCCGGGAGACCGGGACAGCCGTAGGCTACACCTTC.

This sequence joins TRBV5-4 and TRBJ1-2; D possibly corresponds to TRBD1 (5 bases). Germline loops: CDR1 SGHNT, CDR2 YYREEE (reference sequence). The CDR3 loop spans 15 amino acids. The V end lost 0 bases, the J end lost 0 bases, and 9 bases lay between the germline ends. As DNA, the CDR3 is TGTGCCAGCAGCTTGGTTGGGGCGCCTAACTATGGCTACACCTTC. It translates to CASSLVGAPNYGYTF.

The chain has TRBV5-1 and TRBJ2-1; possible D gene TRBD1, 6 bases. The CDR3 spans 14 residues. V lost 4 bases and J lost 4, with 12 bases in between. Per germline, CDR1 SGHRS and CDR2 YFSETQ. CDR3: CASSPRDTYNEQFF. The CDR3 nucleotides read TGCGCCAGCAGCCCTCGGGACACATACAATGAGCAGTTCTTC.

As DNA, the CDR3 is TGTGCCAGCGCTCTAGCGGGAGGACCCCCGAATACGCAGTATTTT. Amino acid sequence: CASALAGGPPNTQYF. The gene calls are TRBV18 and TRBJ2-3; TRBD2 matches at 11 bases. Germline-derived CDR1 and CDR2 are KGHSH and LQKENI. The CDR3 length is 15 residues. Losses at the gene ends were 8 bases for V and 7 bases for J; bases not matched to a gene: 11.

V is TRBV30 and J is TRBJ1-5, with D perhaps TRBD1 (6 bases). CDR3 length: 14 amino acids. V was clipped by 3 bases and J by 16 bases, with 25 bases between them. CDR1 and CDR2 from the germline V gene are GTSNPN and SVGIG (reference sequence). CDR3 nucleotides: TGTGCCTGGAGAGGTGTTGAAGGAAGGCAGGGGCTCCATTTT. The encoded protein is CAWRGVEGRQGLHF.

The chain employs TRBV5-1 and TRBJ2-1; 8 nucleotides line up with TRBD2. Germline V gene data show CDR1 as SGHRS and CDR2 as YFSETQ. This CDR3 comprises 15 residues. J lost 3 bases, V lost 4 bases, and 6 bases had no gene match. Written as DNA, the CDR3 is TGCGCCAGCAGCCAAGTAAGCGGGAGCTACAATGAGCAGTTCTTC. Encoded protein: CASSQVSGSYNEQFF. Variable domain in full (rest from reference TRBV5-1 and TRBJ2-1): KAGVTQTPRYLIKTRGQQVTLSCSPISGHRSVSWYQQTPGQGLQFLFEYFSETQRNKGNFPGRFSGRQFSNSRSEMNVSTLELGDSALYLCASSQVSGSYNEQFFGPGTRLTVL.

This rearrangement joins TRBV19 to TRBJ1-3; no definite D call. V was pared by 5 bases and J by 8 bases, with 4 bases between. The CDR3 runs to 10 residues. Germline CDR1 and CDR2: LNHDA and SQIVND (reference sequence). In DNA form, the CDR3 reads TGTGCCAGTAGTGCGTACACCATATATTTT. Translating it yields CASSAYTIYF.

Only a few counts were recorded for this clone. CDR3 protein: CASSETLDRGRNGYTF. The CDR3 coding sequence is TGTGCCAGCAGTGAAACCTTAGACAGGGGGCGGAATGGCTACACCTTC. The chain carries TRBV2 and TRBJ1-2; 10 bases are shared with TRBD1. The V gene end was trimmed by 2 bases and the J gene end by 6 bases; junction bases not matched to a gene: 9. The CDR3 sequence is 16 residues long. Germline V gene data show CDR1 as SNHLY and CDR2 as FYNNEI.

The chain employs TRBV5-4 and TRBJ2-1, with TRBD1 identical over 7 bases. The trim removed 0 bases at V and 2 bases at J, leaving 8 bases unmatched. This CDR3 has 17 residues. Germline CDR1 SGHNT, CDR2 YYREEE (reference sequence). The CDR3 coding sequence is TGTGCCAGCAGCTTGGCAGGTATAGGGGGCCCCTACAATGAGCAGTTCTTC. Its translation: CASSLAGIGGPYNEQFF.

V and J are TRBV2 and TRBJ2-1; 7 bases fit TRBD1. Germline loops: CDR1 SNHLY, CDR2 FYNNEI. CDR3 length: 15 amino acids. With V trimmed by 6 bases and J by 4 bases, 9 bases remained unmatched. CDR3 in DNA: TGTGCCAGCAGGACCAGGACAGGTAATTACAATGAGCAGTTCTTC. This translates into CASRTRTGNYNEQFF.

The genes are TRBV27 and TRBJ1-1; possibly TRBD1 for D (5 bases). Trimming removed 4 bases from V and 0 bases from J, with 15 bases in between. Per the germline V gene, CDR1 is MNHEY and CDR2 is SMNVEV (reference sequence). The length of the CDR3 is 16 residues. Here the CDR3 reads CASSWGDSTLNTEAFF. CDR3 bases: TGTGCCAGCAGTTGGGGGGACTCAACGTTGAACACTGAAGCTTTCTTT.

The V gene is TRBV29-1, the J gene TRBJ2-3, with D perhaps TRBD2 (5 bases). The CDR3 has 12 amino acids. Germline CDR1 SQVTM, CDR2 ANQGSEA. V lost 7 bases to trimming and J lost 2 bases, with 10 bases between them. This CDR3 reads CSASGVTDTQYF. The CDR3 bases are TGCAGCGCATCCGGGGTCACAGATACGCAGTATTTT.

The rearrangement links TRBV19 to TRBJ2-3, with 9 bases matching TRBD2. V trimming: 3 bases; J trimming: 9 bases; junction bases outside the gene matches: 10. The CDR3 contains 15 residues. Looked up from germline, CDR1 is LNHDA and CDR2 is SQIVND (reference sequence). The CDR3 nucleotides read TGTGCCAGTAGTATTCAGGGCGGGGGGGTTCCAACGCAGTATTTT. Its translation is CASSIQGGGVPTQYF.

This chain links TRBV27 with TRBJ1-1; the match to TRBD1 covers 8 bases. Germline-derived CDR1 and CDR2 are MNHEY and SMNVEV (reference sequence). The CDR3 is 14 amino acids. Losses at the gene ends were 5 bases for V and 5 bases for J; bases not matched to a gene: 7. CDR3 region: CASSLSGGITEAFF. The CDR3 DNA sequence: TGTGCCAGCAGTCTCTCAGGGGGCATTACTGAAGCTTTCTTT.

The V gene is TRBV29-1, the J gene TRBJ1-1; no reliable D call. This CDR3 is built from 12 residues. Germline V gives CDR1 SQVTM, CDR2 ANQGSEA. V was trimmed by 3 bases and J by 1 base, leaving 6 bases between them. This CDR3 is CSVEAANTEAFF. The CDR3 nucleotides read TGCAGCGTTGAGGCGGCGAACACTGAAGCTTTCTTT.

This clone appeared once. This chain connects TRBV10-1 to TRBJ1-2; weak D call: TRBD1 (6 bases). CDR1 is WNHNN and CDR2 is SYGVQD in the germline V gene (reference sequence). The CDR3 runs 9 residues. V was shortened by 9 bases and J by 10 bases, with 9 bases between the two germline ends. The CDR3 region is CARGGIYTF. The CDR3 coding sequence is TGCGCCAGAGGGGGAATCTACACCTTC.

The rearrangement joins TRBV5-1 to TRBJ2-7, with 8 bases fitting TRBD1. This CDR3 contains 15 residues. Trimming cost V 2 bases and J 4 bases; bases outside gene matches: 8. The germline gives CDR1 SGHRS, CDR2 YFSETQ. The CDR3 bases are TGCGCCAGCAGCTTAGGACAGGGCTCCCTTTACGAGCAGTACTTC. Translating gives CASSLGQGSLYEQYF.

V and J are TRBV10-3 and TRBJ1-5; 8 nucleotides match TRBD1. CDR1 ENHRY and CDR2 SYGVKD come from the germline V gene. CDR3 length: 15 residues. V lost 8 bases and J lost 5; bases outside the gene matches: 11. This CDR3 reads CAIPGGLSFDQPQHF. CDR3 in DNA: TGTGCCATCCCAGGGGGCCTATCCTTCGATCAGCCCCAGCATTTT.